The present T cell receptor (beta chain) was sequenced within a study of blood T cells in healthy people across ages (dated by TCRdb to between 2014 and 2017). About the full investigation: In model experiments, roughly one uniquely barcoded TCR beta cDNA molecule per two T cells was captured by template switching. The study analyzed two additional independent replicas of 1 million unique cDNA reads from the same blood draw for two donors, one aged 18 to 29 and one aged 80 or older. To avoid experimental bias, donors of different ages were distributed randomly across sequencing lanes. Using deep sequencing normalized with unique cDNA molecular identifiers, the study measured how TCR beta repertoire diversity changes with age. The donors were split into four age groups: young (average approximately 16 years), middle-aged (39), aged (over 55) and long-lived (roughly 88).

The library was made by 5' RACE. Instrument on record: Illumina HiSeq 2500. A second PCR of about 7 to 12 cycles was run with a J-beta primer mix and a sample-barcoded 5' primer. A template-switch 5' adaptor carrying 12 random nucleotides introduced a unique molecular identifier onto each TCR beta cDNA molecule. At least 2.5 million CDR3-containing paired-end reads were obtained from each sample. First-strand cDNA synthesis was performed from all RNA using the Mint cDNA synthesis kit, with priming by a TRBC-specific oligonucleotide. Following uracil-DNA glycosylase treatment, all cDNA underwent a first 18-cycle PCR with the universal primers M1SS and BC2_uni_R. On the study's bioinformatics: Normalization of each sample was performed by random selection of 1 million high-quality reads, each carrying a distinct molecular identifier. Instead of being binned into consensus sequences, reads with shared molecular identifiers were discarded. MiTCR, with a Q25 quality threshold and the strictest error-elimination algorithm, was used for CDR3 identification, clonotype clustering and error correction. A nonparametric unseen species model using Euler transformation provided a lower-bound estimate of total TCR beta diversity. TCRdb reprocessed the public reads (quality trimming at Q25 with fastp, clone calling with MiXCR) and kept in-frame beta chains. Rows matching on CDR3 protein sequence are summarized as one entry with the most common DNA and genes. TCRdb assigned the V and J calls; the authors' analysis was not used. For this sample there are 650,000 to 1,000,000 distinct CDR3 sequences; under 40% appear just once. The top ten hold over 10% of the sample.

On this clonotype itself: The antigen it binds to is not known. Qualities for individual bases were not recorded, and no much larger clone is one base off.

The study at large found these results: Since profiling was done on bulk unsorted PBMCs, naive and antigen-experienced compartments could not be conclusively compared. Compared with the aged group, the long-lived group had more naive CD4+ T cells, fewer expanded clones and increased TCR diversity, a pattern suggesting age selection. A strong correlation was found between observed TCR beta diversity and the percentage of naive T cells measured by flow cytometry. As age increased, observed TCR beta diversity per million T cells dropped in a roughly linear way, and a significant reduction was already evident by age approximately 40. Donor CMV infection status was unknown, potentially confounding age-related changes in expanded clonotypes. Total diversity estimates from one million sequenced T cells were considered lower bounds and underestimates.

Donors were a few dozen systemically healthy Caucasian individuals from Russia aged 6 to 90 years. Ten milliliters of peripheral blood were drawn from each donor into EDTA-treated Vacutainer tubes. Ficoll-Paque density-gradient centrifugation was used to isolate PBMCs, with at least 6.5 million per sample. Total RNA, at least 5 micrograms per sample, was extracted from PBMCs with Trizol reagent. For every donor, flow cytometry on a PBMC aliquot measured the percentage of naive CD45RAhigh/CD27high T cells. The CDR1 and CDR2 encoded by the germline V gene are SNHLY and FYNNEI. Counted from cysteine to phenylalanine, this CDR3 has 16 amino acids. Here the CDR3 DNA is all that survives: 48 bases in frame from base 1. Here V drops 6 bases and J drops 2 bases, and the junction holds 5 bases not matched to any gene.

The sequenced sample was blood. This clonotype was sampled from a man between 18 and 35 years old in good health. The rearrangement joined TRBV2 to TRBJ2-6, with 9 bases matching TRBD1. DNA sequence: TGTGCCAGCAGAGGGGACAGGGTAACTGGGGCCAACGTCCTGACTTTC. Its protein reads: CASRGDRVTGANVLTF.